This section outlines one T cell receptor beta chain sequence together with its context. Its matching antigen is unknown. Assay: immunoSEQ multiplex PCR; the TCRdb copy retains only in-frame clones and omits some. The data contain 120,000 or so clones, around 90% of them singletons. This entry is derived from a study of radiation and T cells in renal cell carcinoma. At the level of the study: Nephrectomy followed 15 Gy stereotactic body radiation by 4 weeks.

Findings of the study overall: No pretreatment tumor biopsies were available for baseline clonotypes. From baseline, blood top tumor clonotypes peaked at 2 weeks post-radiation.

The length of the CDR3 is 14 residues. V trimming: 6 bases; J trimming: 5 bases; junction bases outside the gene matches: 6. Germline V gives CDR1 MNHEY, CDR2 SVGAGI. The time point: blood 2 weeks post-SBRT. Noted treatment: 15 Gy SBRT to primary tumor, nephrectomy 4 weeks later. This sequence joins TRBV6-5 and TRBJ1-1, with TRBD1 identical over 10 bases. The source is an older woman with renal cell carcinoma. The input for sequencing was blood, taken from a patient whose treatment included radiotherapy and nephrectomy. Written as DNA, the CDR3 is TGTGCCAGCAGACGGGGACAGGGGAGAACTGAAGCTTTCTTT. The encoded protein is CASRRGQGRTEAFF.